The T cell receptor beta chain under discussion was sequenced for a study of CD8 T cells in Susac syndrome. The study, taken as a whole, reports: The study conceded that relatively few individuals underwent its TCR sequencing and HLA analysis.

V lost 7 bases to trimming and J lost 1 base; unmatched junction nucleotides: 7. The CDR3 sequence is 15 residues long. CDR1 LNHDA and CDR2 SQIVND come from the germline V gene (reference sequence). Concerning this clonotype: Its antigen is undetermined.

The controls were healthy donors who were matched for age and sex. When the RNA was reverse transcribed, random hexamers were used with an input of roughly 0.45 to 1 ug. TCRdb itself ran the immunoSEQ multiplex PCR reads through MiXCR, one entry per CDR3 protein. The sample gives about 200,000 distinct CDR3 sequences, 95% of which show up once; under 0.12% is in the top ten. V gene TRBV19 combines with J gene TRBJ2-3; 8 bases line up with TRBD1. The clonotype was recovered from a human donor in good health. The sample taken for sequencing was CD4+ T cells from PBMCs. CDR3 sequence: CASIRGQDGTDTQYF. The CDR3 DNA reads TGTGCCAGTATACGGGGACAGGACGGCACAGATACGCAGTATTTT.